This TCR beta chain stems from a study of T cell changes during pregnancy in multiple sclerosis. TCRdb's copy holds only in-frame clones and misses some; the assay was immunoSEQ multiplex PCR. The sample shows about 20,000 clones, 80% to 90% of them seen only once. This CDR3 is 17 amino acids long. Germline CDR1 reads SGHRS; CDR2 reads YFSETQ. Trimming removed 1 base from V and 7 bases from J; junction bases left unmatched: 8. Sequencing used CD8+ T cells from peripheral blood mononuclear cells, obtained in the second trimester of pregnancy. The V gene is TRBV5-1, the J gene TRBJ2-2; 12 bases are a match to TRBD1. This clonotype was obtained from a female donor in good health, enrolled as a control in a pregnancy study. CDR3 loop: CASSLTRGQGAFGELFF. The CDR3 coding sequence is TGCGCCAGCAGCTTGACGAGGGGACAGGGGGCATTCGGGGAGCTGTTTTTT.